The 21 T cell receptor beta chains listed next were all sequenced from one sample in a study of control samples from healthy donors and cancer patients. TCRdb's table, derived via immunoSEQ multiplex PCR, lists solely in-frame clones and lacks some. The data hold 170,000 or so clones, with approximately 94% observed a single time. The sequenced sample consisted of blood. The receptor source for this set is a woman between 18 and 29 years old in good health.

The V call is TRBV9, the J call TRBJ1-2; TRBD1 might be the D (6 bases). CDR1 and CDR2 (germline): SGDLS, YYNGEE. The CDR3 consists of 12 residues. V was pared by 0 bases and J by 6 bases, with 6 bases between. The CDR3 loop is CASSVEGDGYTF. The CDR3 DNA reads TGTGCCAGCAGCGTAGAGGGGGATGGCTACACCTTC.

CDR3 coding DNA: TGCGCCAGCAGCTTGGGAGTATCGGCACTAGCGGGAGACAATGAGCAGTTCTTC. This translates into CASSLGVSALAGDNEQFF. The chain is built from TRBV5-1 and TRBJ2-1; 11 bases align to TRBD2. The J segment lost 5 bases and the V segment lost 0 bases, leaving 10 bases of the junction unmatched. This CDR3 is 18 amino acids long. Germline CDR1 is SGHRS and CDR2 is YFSETQ.

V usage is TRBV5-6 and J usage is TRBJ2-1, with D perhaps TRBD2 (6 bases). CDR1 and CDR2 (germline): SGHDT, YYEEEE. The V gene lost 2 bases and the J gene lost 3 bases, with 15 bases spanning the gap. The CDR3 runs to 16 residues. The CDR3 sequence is CASSFLGGTLYNEQFF. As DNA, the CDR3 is TGTGCCAGCAGCTTCCTCGGCGGGACTCTCTACAATGAGCAGTTCTTC.

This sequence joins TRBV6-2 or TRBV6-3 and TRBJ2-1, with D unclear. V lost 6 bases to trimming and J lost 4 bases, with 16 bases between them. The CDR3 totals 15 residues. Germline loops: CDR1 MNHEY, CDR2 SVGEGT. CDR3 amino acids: CASSKTSSPYNEQFF. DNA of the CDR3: TGTGCCAGCAGCAAGACTTCCTCCCCTTACAATGAGCAGTTCTTC.

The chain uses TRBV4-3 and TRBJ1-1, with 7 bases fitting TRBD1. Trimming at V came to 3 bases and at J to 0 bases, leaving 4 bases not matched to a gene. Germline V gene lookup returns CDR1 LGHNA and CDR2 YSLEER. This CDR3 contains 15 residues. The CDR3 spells CASSHRQGMNTEAFF. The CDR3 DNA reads TGCGCCAGCAGCCATAGACAGGGCATGAACACTGAAGCTTTCTTT.

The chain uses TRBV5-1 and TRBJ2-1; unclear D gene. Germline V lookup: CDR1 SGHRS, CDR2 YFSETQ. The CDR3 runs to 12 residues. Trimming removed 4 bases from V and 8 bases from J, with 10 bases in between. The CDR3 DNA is TGCGCCAGCAGCGCTAATGGGGATGAGCAGTTCTTC. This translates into CASSANGDEQFF.

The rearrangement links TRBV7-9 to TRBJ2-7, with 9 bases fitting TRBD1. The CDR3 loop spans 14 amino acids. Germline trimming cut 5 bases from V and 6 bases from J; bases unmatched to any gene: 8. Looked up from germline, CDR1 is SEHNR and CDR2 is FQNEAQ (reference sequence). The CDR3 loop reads CASSHYRQGVEQYF. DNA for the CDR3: TGTGCCAGCAGCCATTATCGACAGGGGGTCGAGCAGTACTTC.

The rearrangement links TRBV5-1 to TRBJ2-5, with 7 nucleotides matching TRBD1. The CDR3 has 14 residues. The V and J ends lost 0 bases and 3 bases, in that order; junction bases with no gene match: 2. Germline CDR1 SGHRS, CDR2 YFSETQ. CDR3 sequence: CASSLVGTEETQYF. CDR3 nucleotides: TGCGCCAGCAGCTTGGTAGGGACAGAAGAGACCCAGTACTTC.

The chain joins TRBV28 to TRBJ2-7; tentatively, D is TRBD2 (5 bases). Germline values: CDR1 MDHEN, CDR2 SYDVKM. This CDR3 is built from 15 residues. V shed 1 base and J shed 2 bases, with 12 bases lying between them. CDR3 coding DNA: TGTGCCAGCAGTTTATTACGGAAGCGGACCTACGAGCAGTACTTC. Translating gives CASSLLRKRTYEQYF.

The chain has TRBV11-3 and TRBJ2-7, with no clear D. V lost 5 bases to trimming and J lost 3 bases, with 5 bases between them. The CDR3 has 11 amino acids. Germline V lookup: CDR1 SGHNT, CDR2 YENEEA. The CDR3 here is CASSPGYEQYF. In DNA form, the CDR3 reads TGTGCCAGCAGCCCAGGCTACGAGCAGTACTTC.

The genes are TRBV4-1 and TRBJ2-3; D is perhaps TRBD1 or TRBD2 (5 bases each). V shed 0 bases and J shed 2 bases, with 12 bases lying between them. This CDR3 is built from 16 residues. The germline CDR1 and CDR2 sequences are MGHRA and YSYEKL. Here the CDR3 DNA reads TGCGCCAGCAGCCAAGACGGGGCAGCGGTCACAGATACGCAGTATTTT. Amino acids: CASSQDGAAVTDTQYF.

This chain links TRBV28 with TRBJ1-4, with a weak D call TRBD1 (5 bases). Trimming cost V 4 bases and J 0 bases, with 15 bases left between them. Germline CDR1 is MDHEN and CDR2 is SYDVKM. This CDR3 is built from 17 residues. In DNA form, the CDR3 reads TGTGCCAGCAGTTCCTTGACAGCGCCAGCAACTAATGAAAAACTGTTTTTT. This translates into CASSSLTAPATNEKLFF. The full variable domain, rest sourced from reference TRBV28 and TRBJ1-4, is DVKVTQSSRYLVKRTGEKVFLECVQDMDHENMFWYRQDPGLGLRLIYFSYDVKMKEKGDIPEGYSVSREKKERFSLILESASTNQTSMYLCASSSLTAPATNEKLFFGSGTQLSVL.

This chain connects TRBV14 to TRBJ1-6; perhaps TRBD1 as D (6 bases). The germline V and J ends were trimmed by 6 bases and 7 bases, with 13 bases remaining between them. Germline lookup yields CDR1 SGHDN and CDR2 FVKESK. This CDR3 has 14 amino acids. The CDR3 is CASSTRTENSPLHF. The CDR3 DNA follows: TGTGCCAGCAGTACTAGGACAGAAAATTCACCCCTCCACTTT. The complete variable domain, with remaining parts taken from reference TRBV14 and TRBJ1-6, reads EAGVTQFPSHSVIEKGQTVTLRCDPISGHDNLYWYRRVMGKEIKFLLHFVKESKQDESGMPNNRFLAERTGGTYSTLKVQPAELEDSGVYFCASSTRTENSPLHFGNGTRLTVT.

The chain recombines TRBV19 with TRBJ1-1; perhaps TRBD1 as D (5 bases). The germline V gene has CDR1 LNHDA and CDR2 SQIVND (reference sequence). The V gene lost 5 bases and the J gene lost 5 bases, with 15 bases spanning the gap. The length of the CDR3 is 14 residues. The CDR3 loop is CASSSPGRSTEAFF. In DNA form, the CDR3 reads TGTGCCAGTAGTTCGCCAGGGAGGTCAACTGAAGCTTTCTTT.

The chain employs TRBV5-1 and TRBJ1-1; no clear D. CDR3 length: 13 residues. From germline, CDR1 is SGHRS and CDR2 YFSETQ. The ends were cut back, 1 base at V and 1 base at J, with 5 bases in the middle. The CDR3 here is CASSLMANTEAFF. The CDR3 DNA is TGCGCCAGCAGCTTGATGGCGAACACTGAAGCTTTCTTT.

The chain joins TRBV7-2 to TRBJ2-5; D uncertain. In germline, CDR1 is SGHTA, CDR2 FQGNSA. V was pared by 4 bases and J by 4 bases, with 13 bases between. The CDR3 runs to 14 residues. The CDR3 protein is CASSSRAQGETQYF. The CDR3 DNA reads TGTGCCAGCAGCTCCCGGGCCCAAGGAGAGACCCAGTACTTC.

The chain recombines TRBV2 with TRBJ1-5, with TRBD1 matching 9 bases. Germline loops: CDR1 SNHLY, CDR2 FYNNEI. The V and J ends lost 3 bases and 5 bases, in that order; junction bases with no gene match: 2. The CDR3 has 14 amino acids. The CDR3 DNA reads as TGTGCCAGCAGTGACGGACAGGGGCATCAGCCCCAGCATTTT. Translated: CASSDGQGHQPQHF.

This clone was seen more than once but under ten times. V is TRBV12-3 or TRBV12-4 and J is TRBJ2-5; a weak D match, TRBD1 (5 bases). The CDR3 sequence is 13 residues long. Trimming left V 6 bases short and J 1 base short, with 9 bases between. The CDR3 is CASRSDSQETQYF. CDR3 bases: TGTGCCAGCAGATCCGACAGCCAAGAGACCCAGTACTTC.

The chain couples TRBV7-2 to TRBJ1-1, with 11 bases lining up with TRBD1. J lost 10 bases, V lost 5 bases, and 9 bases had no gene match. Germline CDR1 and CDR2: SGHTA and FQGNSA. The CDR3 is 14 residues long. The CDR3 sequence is CASSSPGQGVGAFF. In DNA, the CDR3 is TGTGCCAGCAGCAGTCCGGGACAGGGGGTGGGAGCTTTCTTT.

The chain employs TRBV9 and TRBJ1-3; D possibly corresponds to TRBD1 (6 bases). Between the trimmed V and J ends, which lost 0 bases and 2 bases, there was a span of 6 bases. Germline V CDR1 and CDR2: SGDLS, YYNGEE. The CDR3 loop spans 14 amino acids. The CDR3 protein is CASSVDRAGNTIYF. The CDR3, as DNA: TGTGCCAGCAGCGTAGACAGGGCTGGAAACACCATATATTTT. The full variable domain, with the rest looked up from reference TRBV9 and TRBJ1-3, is DSGVTQTPKHLITATGQRVTLRCSPRSGDLSVYWYQQSLDQGLQFLIQYYNGEERAKGNILERFSAQQFPDLHSELNLSSLELGDSALYFCASSVDRAGNTIYFGEGSWLTVV.

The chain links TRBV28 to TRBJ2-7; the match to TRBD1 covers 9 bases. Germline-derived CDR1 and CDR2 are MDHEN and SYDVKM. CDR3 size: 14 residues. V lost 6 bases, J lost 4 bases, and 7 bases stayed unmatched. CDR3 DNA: TGTGCCAGCAGACCACAGGGGGCGGGTTACGAGCAGTACTTC. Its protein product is CASRPQGAGYEQYF.